This T cell receptor (beta chain) appears in the sequencing data of a study of graft-versus-host responses after intestinal transplantation. Study results and limitations: Early post-transplant HvG declines showed an association with peak circulating GvH clone levels.

Note on this clone: Antigen specificity is unknown.

Produced via immunoSEQ multiplex PCR; TCRdb's table is partial and in-frame only. The sample includes 35,000 to 45,000 clones, more than 85% of them seen just once. The sequences come from PBMCs, collected 524 days after transplant. The source is a human patient who received an intestinal transplant, so some T cells may come from the graft donor.

CDR3 sequence reads: CASSVGGGSANEQFF. The CDR3 nucleotides read TGTGCCAGCAGCGTAGGAGGCGGGAGTGCTAATGAGCAGTTCTTC. V and J are TRBV9 and TRBJ2-1; 7 bases are shared with TRBD2. The germline V gene has CDR1 SGDLS and CDR2 YYNGEE. Trimming removed 0 bases from V and 7 bases from J; junction bases left unmatched: 7. The CDR3 has 15 amino acids.